This TCR beta chain was sequenced in a study of T cell repertoires in cytomegalovirus infection (dated by TCRdb to the late 2010s). Describing the broader study: Because public TCR beta signatures pointed to carriage of CMV infection together with the matching HLA type, the HLA type of each donor mattered for the analysis.

This clonotype was seen many times. It lacks a known antigen. Within one base of it there is no much larger clone, and no base qualities were kept. The sequencing machine was an Illumina HiSeq 1500. Clones were called with MiXCR by TCRdb after fastp trimmed the public reads at Q25, and only in-frame beta chains were retained. Under each unique CDR3 protein, matching rows form one entry showing the most common genes and DNA. The sample table contains approximately 240,000 distinct CDR3 sequences; only one count was recorded for 9% to 15% of them. Together, the top ten hold 1.5% to 2% of the sample. As encoded in the germline V gene, CDR1 is LGHNA while CDR2 is YSLEER. Its CDR3 holds 16 amino acids, cysteine through phenylalanine. Only the CDR3 portion is preserved as DNA: 48 bases, with reading frame beginning at the first base. After removal of 0 bases from V and 3 bases from J, the junction retains 6 bases not matched to a gene.

Overall results and qualifications from the work: The ex vivo response was dominated by HLA-C-restricted CMV-specific TCR beta clonotypes, which also provided the single most frequent clonotype in two of eight donors. In both this cohort and an independent roughly 400-donor cohort, the cumulative frequency of public TCR beta family members distinguished carriers of CMV infection plus the relevant HLA type.

The chain is assembled from TRBV4-3 and TRBJ2-7, and 9 bases in between align with TRBD2. This receptor was taken from a human donor in good health (CMV status not recorded). Some clones in this sample may be carry-over from other donors' samples. What was sequenced was PBMCs. CDR3 loop: CASSQEPASGNYEQYF. The DNA sequence is given as TGCGCCAGCAGCCAAGAACCGGCTAGCGGGAACTACGAGCAGTACTTC.